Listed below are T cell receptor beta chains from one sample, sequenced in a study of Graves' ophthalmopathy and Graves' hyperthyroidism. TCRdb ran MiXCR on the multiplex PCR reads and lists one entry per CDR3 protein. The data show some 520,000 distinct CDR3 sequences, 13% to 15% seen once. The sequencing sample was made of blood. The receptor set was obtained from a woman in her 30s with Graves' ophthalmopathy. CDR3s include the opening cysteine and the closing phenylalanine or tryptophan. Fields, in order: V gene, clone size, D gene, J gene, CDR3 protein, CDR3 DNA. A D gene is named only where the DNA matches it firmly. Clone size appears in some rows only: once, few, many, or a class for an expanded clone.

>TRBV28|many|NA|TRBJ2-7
CASSLSPGPSSYEQYF
TGTGCCAGCAGTTTAAGCCCAGGGCCGAGCTCCTACGAGCAGTACTTC
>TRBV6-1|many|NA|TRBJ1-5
CASLDGSNQPQHF
TGTGCCAGTTTGGACGGGAGCAATCAGCCCCAGCATTTT
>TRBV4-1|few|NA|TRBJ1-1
CASGQDWTLSEAFF
TGCGCCAGCGGCCAAGATTGGACGTTGAGTGAAGCTTTCTTT
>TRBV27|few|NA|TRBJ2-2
CASVGGGGELFF
TGTGCCAGCGTAGGTGGGGGCGGGGAGCTGTTTTTT
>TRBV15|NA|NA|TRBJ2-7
CAASRAGHIPYEQYF
TGTGCCGCCAGCAGAGCGGGCCACATCCCCTACGAGCAGTACTTC
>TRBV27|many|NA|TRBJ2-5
CASSLRHTRGQGETQYF
TGTGCCAGCAGTTTAAGGCACACCAGGGGCCAGGGAGAGACCCAGTACTTC
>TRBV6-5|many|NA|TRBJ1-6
CASSSVRGNSPLHF
TGTGCCAGCAGTTCAGTCCGGGGTAATTCACCCCTCCACTTT
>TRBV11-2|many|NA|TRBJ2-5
CASSSVDSFSETQYF
TGTGCCAGCAGCTCGGTAGACTCGTTTAGTGAGACCCAGTACTTC
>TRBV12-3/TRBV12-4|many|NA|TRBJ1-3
CASNRQSSGNTIYF
TGTGCCAGCAATCGACAGAGCTCTGGAAACACCATATATTTT
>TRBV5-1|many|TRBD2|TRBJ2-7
CASSFSAGGPYEQYF
TGCGCCAGCAGCTTCTCAGCGGGAGGGCCTTACGAGCAGTACTTC
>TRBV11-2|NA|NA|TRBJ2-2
CASSLDSPGATNTGELFF
TGTGCCAGCAGCTTAGATTCCCCGGGGGCGACGAACACCGGGGAGCTGTTTTTT